The entry below describes one TCR beta chain. Its antigen is currently unknown. This sample was taken from a study of blood T cells in healthy people across ages. Study results and caveats: CMV status of donors was unknown, possibly confounding expanded clonotype changes.

The V gene lost 8 bases and the J gene lost 2 bases, with 22 bases spanning the gap. The CDR3 contains 17 residues. Ranging in age from about 6 to 100, the donors were healthy Caucasian individuals from Russia. A second PCR of 7 to 11 cycles used a sample-barcoded 5' primer and a J-beta primer mix. TCRdb fed the 5' RACE reads into MiXCR, producing one record per CDR3 protein. The sample shows some 1,800,000 distinct CDR3 sequences, around 42% of them seen only once. V and J are TRBV12-3 or TRBV12-4 and TRBJ2-1; D gene uncertain. Input material: blood. The TCR sequence derives from a human donor in good health. Here the CDR3 reads CASAPPSPLGTYNEQFF. The CDR3 nucleotides read TGTGCCAGCGCGCCGCCTTCCCCGCTGGGTACCTACAATGAGCAGTTCTTC.